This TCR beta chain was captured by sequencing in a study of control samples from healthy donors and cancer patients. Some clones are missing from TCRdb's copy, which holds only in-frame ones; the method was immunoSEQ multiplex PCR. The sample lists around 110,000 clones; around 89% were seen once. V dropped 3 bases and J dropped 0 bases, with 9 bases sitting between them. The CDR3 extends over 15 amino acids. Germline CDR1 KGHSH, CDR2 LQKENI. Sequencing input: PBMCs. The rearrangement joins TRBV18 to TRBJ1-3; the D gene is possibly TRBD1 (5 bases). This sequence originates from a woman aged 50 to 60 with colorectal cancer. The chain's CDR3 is CASSPPGTSGNTIYF. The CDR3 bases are TGTGCCAGCTCACCTCCCGGGACCTCTGGAAACACCATATATTTT.